Each of the 10 T cell receptor beta chains below was sequenced from the same sample in a study of CXCR3-negative and CXCR3-positive naive CD8 T cells. Via 5' RACE with UMI labels, TRB cDNA libraries were prepared. TCRdb reanalyzed the 5' RACE reads, giving one entry per CDR3 protein sequence and no DNA. Its clone listing holds about 130,000 distinct CDR3 sequences. What was sequenced was naive CXCR3- CD8+ T cells from blood. The subset: CD45RO-CCR7+CD27+CD95- naive CD8+ T cells lacking CXCR3 (TNR3-). These receptors were obtained from a human donor in good health. Some clones in this sample may be carry-over from other donors' samples.

The rearrangement joins TRBV12-3 or TRBV12-4 to TRBJ2-2. The CDR3 is 11 residues long. The CDR3: CASSELGELFF.

The rearrangement uses TRBV29-1 and TRBJ2-2; absent DNA, TCRdb's TRBD1 call cannot be checked. This CDR3 region has 15 residues. The germline gives CDR1 SQVTM, CDR2 ANQGSEA. The CDR3 spells CSALHRGLDTGELFF.

The J gene is TRBJ2-1, the V gene TRBV28; TCRdb designates TRBD2, a call that cannot be tested without DNA. CDR3 length: 16 amino acids. Germline values: CDR1 MDHEN, CDR2 SYDVKM. The CDR3 protein is CASRPLAGGSYNEQFF. The complete variable domain, with remaining parts taken from reference TRBV28 and TRBJ2-1, reads DVKVTQSSRYLVKRTGEKVFLECVQDMDHENMFWYRQDPGLGLRLIYFSYDVKMKEKGDIPEGYSVSREKKERFSLILESASTNQTSMYLCASRPLAGGSYNEQFFGPGTRLTVL.

This chain connects TRBV29-1 to TRBJ2-5; the TCRdb D gene call, TRBD1, has no DNA to confirm it. The CDR3 length is 12 residues. Germline CDR1 SQVTM, CDR2 ANQGSEA. The CDR3 here is CSVESPFETQYF.

The rearrangement links TRBV28 to TRBJ1-2. The CDR3 extends over 13 amino acids. Germline V gene lookup returns CDR1 MDHEN and CDR2 SYDVKM. This CDR3 reads CASTADFNYGYTF.

The chain uses TRBV7-6 and TRBJ2-1; TCRdb designates TRBD2, a call that cannot be tested without DNA. CDR1 and CDR2 (germline): SGHVS, FNYEAQ. This CDR3 spans 16 amino acids. The CDR3 spells CASSPEAGGASAEQFF. The variable domain in full, with the rest retrieved from reference TRBV7-6 and TRBJ2-1, is GAGVSQSPRYKVTKRGQDVALRCDPISGHVSLYWYRQALGQGPEFLTYFNYEAQQDKSGLPNDRFSAERPEGSISTLTIQRTEQRDSAMYRCASSPEAGGASAEQFFGPGTRLTVL.

The chain carries TRBV7-9 and TRBJ2-2. The CDR3 spans 16 residues. Germline assignment: CDR1 SEHNR and CDR2 FQNEAQ (reference sequence). The CDR3 here is CASSFPRSAGTGELFF.

The chain uses TRBV15 and TRBJ2-1; TCRdb selects TRBD2, and the lack of DNA leaves this call unchecked. In germline, CDR1 is LNHNV, CDR2 YYDKDF (reference sequence). The CDR3 sequence is 19 residues long. The CDR3 is CATSRDRAAEFFVYNEQFF. The full variable domain, completed using reference TRBV15 and TRBJ2-1, is DAMVIQNPRYQVTQFGKPVTLSCSQTLNHNVMYWYQQKSSQAPKLLFHYYDKDFNNEADTPDNFQSRRPNTSFCFLDIRSPGLGDTAMYLCATSRDRAAEFFVYNEQFFGPGTRLTVL.

The chain combines TRBV15 with TRBJ2-7; there is no DNA to check the TCRdb D call of TRBD2. In germline, CDR1 is LNHNV, CDR2 YYDKDF (reference sequence). This CDR3 is 15 amino acids long. CDR3 sequence reads: CATSPKRDNSYEQYF.

The chain combines TRBV6-6 with TRBJ2-5. The CDR3 extends over 13 amino acids. Germline CDR1 MNHNY, CDR2 SVGAGI (reference sequence). The CDR3 loop is CASSYAGKETQYF.